Presented here are 11 T cell receptor beta chains from one specimen sequenced in a study of shared clonotypes between healthy human individuals. Using immunoSEQ multiplex PCR, the repertoire was profiled, and TCRdb retains in-frame clones only, with some absent. This sample has hundreds of thousands of clones, with roughly four fifths found just once. Sequenced sample: PBMCs. The receptor source for this set is a woman in her thirties or forties in good health. Some clones in this sample may be carry-over from other donors' samples.

Worth noting for this clone: A much larger clonotype is one base distant, so this may be a read error. J is TRBJ2-1 and V is TRBV6-6; D is unresolved. V lost 10 bases, J lost 6 bases, and 4 bases lay in between. The CDR3 extends over 9 amino acids. Germline lookup yields CDR1 MNHNY and CDR2 SVGAGI (reference sequence). DNA for the CDR3: TGTGCCACCGGCAATGAGCAGTTCTTC. This translates into CATGNEQFF.

There are a few counts of this clone. CDR3 sequence: CASSSGMNTEAFF. CDR3 coding DNA: TGTGCCAGCAGTTCTGGGATGAACACTGAAGCTTTCTTT. The chain combines TRBV28 with TRBJ1-1, with unresolved D. CDR3 length equals 13 residues. CDR1 is MDHEN, CDR2 SYDVKM, per germline. Trimming pared 4 bases from V and 0 bases from J, leaving 6 bases between.

This clone was recorded only once. V usage is TRBV28 and J usage is TRBJ1-2; D not resolved. There are 13 residues in the CDR3. Between the trimmed V and J ends, which lost 7 bases and 7 bases, there was a span of 16 bases. CDR1 is MDHEN, CDR2 SYDVKM, per germline. CDR3 in amino acids: CASTLSGVLGYTF. The CDR3 DNA is TGTGCCAGCACCCTATCCGGGGTGCTTGGCTACACCTTC.

V is TRBV7-3 and J is TRBJ2-2; weak D call: TRBD1 (5 bases). Per germline, CDR1 SGHTA and CDR2 FQGTGA. CDR3 length: 13 amino acids. Trimming left V 5 bases short and J 6 bases short, with 10 bases between. The CDR3, as DNA: TGTGCCAGCAGCATGCCAGGGTCCGGGGAGCTGTTTTTT. Protein product: CASSMPGSGELFF.

V gene TRBV2 combines with J gene TRBJ2-5, with 7 bases fitting TRBD2. The J call could be wrong; TRBJ2-7 is a better fit for the DNA end. The germline gives CDR1 SNHLY, CDR2 FYNNEI. CDR3 length equals 14 residues. This chain's CDR3 is CASSEGGSRYEQYF. The CDR3 DNA reads as TGTGCCAGCAGTGAAGGCGGGAGTCGCTACGAGCAGTACTTC.

The chain has TRBV10-1 and TRBJ2-1, with 11 bases aligning to TRBD2. The CDR3 covers 16 residues. The junction had 5 bases not matched to a gene; V was cut back by 6 bases and J by 1 base. Germline-derived CDR1 and CDR2 are WNHNN and SYGVQD (reference sequence). CDR3 nucleotides: TGCGCCAGCAGCGGGACTAGCGGACGATCCTACAATGAGCAGTTCTTC. It translates to CASSGTSGRSYNEQFF.

The rearrangement links TRBV2 to TRBJ2-3; 10 positions match TRBD2. J was trimmed by 11 bases and V by 3 bases; bases with no gene match: 20. Germline V gene lookup returns CDR1 SNHLY and CDR2 FYNNEI. The CDR3 length is 18 residues. CDR3 DNA: TGTGCCAGCAGTGATCGGACTAGCGGTTCTCAGCGGGGGATTGGGCAGTATTTT. This codes for CASSDRTSGSQRGIGQYF.

The chain employs TRBV29-1 and TRBJ1-1, with TRBD1 as a possible D gene (6 bases). CDR1 is SQVTM and CDR2 is ANQGSEA in the germline V gene. V was cut by 0 bases and J by 2 bases, with 7 bases left in between. CDR3 length: 13 amino acids. CDR3 residues: CSVEEGANTEAFF. The CDR3 coding sequence is TGCAGCGTTGAAGAGGGGGCTAACACTGAAGCTTTCTTT.

The V gene is TRBV5-1, the J gene TRBJ2-1, with no clear D. Germline CDR1 SGHRS, CDR2 YFSETQ. Deletions cut 4 bases from V and 4 bases from J, with 9 bases between. CDR3 size: 13 residues. The CDR3 loop reads CASSLDRYNEQFF. CDR3 nucleotide sequence: TGCGCCAGCAGCCTAGACCGTTACAATGAGCAGTTCTTC.

The chain joins TRBV28 to TRBJ2-1; D uncertain. Germline CDR1 and CDR2: MDHEN and SYDVKM. The CDR3 spans 12 residues. The V and J ends lost 2 bases and 9 bases respectively, with 8 bases between them. CDR3 sequence (DNA): TGTGCCAGCAGTTTAAGTAATACTGAGCAGTTCTTC. Its protein is CASSLSNTEQFF.

This chain uses TRBV9 with TRBJ2-6; D call uncertain. Trimming stripped 0 bases from V and 1 base from J, with 5 bases between. Germline loops: CDR1 SGDLS, CDR2 YYNGEE. This CDR3 has 15 amino acids. CDR3 loop: CASSVGVSGANVLTF. As DNA, the CDR3 is TGTGCCAGCAGCGTAGGGGTTTCTGGGGCCAACGTCCTGACTTTC.